One sample yielded the 5 T cell receptor beta chains listed below, sequenced in a study of shared clonotypes between healthy human individuals. Libraries were prepared by immunoSEQ multiplex PCR; TCRdb keeps only in-frame clonotypes and omits some of them. Here the sample spans about 710,000 clones, around 73% being singletons. The sequenced sample consisted of memory CD4+ T cells sorted from blood. Indicated subset: CD45RA-negative fraction. These receptors were collected from a woman in her twenties or thirties in good health.

The chain recombines TRBV11-3 with TRBJ1-4, with TRBD1 as a possible D gene (6 bases). Germline V CDR1 and CDR2: SGHNT, YENEEA. This CDR3 spans 10 amino acids. The V end lost 3 bases, the J end lost 16 bases, and 9 bases lay between the germline ends. In nucleotides, the CDR3 is TGTGCCAGCAGCTTTCAGGGGCCGTTTTTT. It translates to CASSFQGPFF.

The rearrangement joins TRBV6-5 to TRBJ2-7; 10 bases agree with TRBD1. The germline gives CDR1 MNHEY, CDR2 SVGAGI. The CDR3 extends over 14 amino acids. V shed 6 bases, J shed 5 bases, and the junction held 7 bases outside the gene matches. CDR3 nucleotides: TGTGCCAGCAGAGGACCGGGACAGGGGAACGAGCAGTACTTC. It specifies CASRGPGQGNEQYF.

This clone came up many times. The chain joins TRBV19 to TRBJ2-7; D might be TRBD1 or TRBD2, each matching 5 bases. Germline CDR1 is LNHDA and CDR2 is SQIVND (reference sequence). V was pared by 5 bases and J by 4 bases, with 15 bases between. The CDR3 runs to 14 residues. CDR3 amino acids: CASSAMGRSYEQYF. The CDR3 nucleotides read TGTGCCAGTAGTGCCATGGGACGGAGTTACGAGCAGTACTTC.

This clone came up once. The chain joins TRBV11-2 to TRBJ2-5; D gene uncertain. The CDR3 sequence is 13 residues long. Trimming removed 1 base at V and 3 bases at J, with 6 bases between. CDR1 and CDR2 (germline): SGHAT, FQNNGV. Here the CDR3 reads CASSLGVEETQYF. DNA of the CDR3: TGTGCCAGCAGCTTAGGAGTGGAAGAGACCCAGTACTTC. The entire variable domain, with the rest obtained from reference TRBV11-2 and TRBJ2-5, is as follows: EAGVAQSPRYKIIEKRQSVAFWCNPISGHATLYWYQQILGQGPKLLIQFQNNGVVDDSQLPKDRFSAERLKGVDSTLKIQPAKLEDSAVYLCASSLGVEETQYFGPGTRLLVL.

This sequence joins TRBV7-9 and TRBJ2-7; 9 bases map to TRBD1. Germline trimming cut 3 bases from V and 3 bases from J; bases unmatched to any gene: 12. This CDR3 is 17 amino acids long. Germline V lookup: CDR1 SEHNR, CDR2 FQNEAQ (reference sequence). CDR3 sequence reads: CASSLGLLWDRVYEQYF. The CDR3 DNA follows: TGTGCCAGCAGCTTGGGTCTTCTGTGGGACAGGGTCTACGAGCAGTACTTC.